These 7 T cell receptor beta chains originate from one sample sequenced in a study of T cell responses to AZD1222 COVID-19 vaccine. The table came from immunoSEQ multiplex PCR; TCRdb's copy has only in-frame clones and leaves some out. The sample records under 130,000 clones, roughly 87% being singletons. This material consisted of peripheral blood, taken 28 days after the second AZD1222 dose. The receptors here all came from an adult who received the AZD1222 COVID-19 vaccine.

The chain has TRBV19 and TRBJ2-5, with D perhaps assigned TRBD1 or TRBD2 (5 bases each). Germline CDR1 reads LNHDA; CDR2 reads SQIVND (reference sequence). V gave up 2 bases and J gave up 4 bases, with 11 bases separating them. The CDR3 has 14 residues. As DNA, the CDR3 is TGTGCCAGTAGTATACGGGGCAGGGTAGAGACCCAGTACTTC. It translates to CASSIRGRVETQYF.

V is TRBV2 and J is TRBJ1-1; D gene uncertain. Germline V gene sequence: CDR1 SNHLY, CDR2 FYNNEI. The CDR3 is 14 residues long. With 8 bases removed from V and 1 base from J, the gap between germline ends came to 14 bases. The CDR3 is CASDTRTANTEAFF. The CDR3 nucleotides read TGTGCCAGCGATACCCGGACCGCGAACACTGAAGCTTTCTTT.

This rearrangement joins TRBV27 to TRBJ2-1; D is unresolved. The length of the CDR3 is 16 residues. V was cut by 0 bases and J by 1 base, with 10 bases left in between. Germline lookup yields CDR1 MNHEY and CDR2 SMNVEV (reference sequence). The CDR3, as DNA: TGTGCCAGCAGTTTATCGGGGTTAGGGTCCTACAATGAGCAGTTCTTC. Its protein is CASSLSGLGSYNEQFF.

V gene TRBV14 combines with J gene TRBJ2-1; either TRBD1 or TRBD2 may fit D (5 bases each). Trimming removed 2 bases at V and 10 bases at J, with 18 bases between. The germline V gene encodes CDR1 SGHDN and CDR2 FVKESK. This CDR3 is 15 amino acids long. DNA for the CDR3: TGTGCCAGCAGCCAAACCGGGACCCCCCGATGGGAGCAGTTCTTC. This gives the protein CASSQTGTPRWEQFF.

The DNA for the CDR3 is TGTGCCAGCAGCGCCTCAGGGCTGAACACTGAAGCTTTCTTT. Translating it yields CASSASGLNTEAFF. The rearrangement joins TRBV7-3 to TRBJ1-1, with a possible D match to TRBD1 (5 bases). The CDR3 has 14 amino acids. The germline V gene encodes CDR1 SGHTA and CDR2 FQGTGA. Trimming left V 5 bases short and J 0 bases short, with 10 bases between.

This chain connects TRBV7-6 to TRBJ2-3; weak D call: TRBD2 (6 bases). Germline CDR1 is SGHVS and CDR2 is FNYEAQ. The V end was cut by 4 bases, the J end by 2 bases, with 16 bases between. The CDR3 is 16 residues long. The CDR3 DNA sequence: TGTGCCAGCAGCTCTCTAGGGGCGGACTACACAGATACGCAGTATTTT. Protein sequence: CASSSLGADYTDTQYF.

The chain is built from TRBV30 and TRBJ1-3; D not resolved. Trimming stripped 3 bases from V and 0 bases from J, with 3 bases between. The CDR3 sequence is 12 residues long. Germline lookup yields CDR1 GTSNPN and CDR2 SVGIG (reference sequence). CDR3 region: CAWRSSGNTIYF. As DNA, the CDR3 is TGTGCCTGGAGAAGCTCTGGAAACACCATATATTTT. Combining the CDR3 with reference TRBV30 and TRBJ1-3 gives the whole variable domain SQTIHQWPATLVQPVGSPLSLECTVEGTSNPNLYWYRQAAGRGLQLLFYSVGIGQISSEVPQNLSASRPQDRQFILSSKKLLLSDSGFYLCAWRSSGNTIYFGEGSWLTVV.